This T cell receptor (beta chain) is from a study of breast tumors, draining lymph nodes, adjacent tissues. From the multiplex PCR reads, TCRdb called clonotypes with MiXCR, one entry per CDR3 protein. The data contain around 230,000 distinct CDR3 sequences, about 30% of them singletons. The lymph nodes were axillary draining lymph nodes from breast cancer patients. CDR3 length equals 14 residues. Trimming took 3 bases from V and 7 from J, leaving 15 bases between them. The TCR sequence derives from a female donor with breast cancer. Some clones in this sample may be carry-over from other donors' samples. Sequencing was performed on axillary lymph node tissue. The V gene is TRBV12-3 or TRBV12-4, the J gene TRBJ1-1; D is uncertain. The CDR3 spells CASSLSIPPHEAFF. The CDR3 DNA sequence: TGTGCCAGCAGTTTGTCGATCCCCCCCCATGAAGCTTTCTTT.